This T cell receptor beta chain was retrieved from a study of monozygotic twins with inflammatory bowel disease. The CDR3 has 13 residues. Germline V lookup: CDR1 DFQATT, CDR2 SNEGSKA (reference sequence). On this clonotype: Its target is not known.

TCRdb re-called the 5' RACE reads, yielding one record per CDR3 amino acid sequence without DNA. This repertoire includes around 40,000 distinct CDR3 sequences. Study outcomes and limitations: Telling apart the different T cell subtypes was not possible. Healthy twins showed more clonotype sharing with others than IBD patients, especially patients with disease activity.

Sequencing used blood. The TCR was taken from a human donor with ulcerative colitis or Crohn's disease, or a healthy co-twin of an affected twin (not recorded which). The chain has TRBV20-1 and TRBJ1-5. CDR3 sequence reads: CSAGGNSNQPQHF.